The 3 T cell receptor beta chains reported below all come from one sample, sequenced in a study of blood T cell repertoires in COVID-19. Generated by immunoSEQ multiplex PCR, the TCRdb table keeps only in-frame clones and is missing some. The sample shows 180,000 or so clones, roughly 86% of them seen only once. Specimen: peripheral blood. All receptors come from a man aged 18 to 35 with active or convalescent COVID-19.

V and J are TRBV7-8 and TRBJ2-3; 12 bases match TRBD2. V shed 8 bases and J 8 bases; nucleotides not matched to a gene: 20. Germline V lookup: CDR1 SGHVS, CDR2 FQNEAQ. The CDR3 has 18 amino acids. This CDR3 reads CASGRLAGGPTAGGTQYF. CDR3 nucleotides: TGTGCCAGCGGGAGGCTAGCGGGAGGGCCGACTGCCGGAGGTACGCAGTATTTT.

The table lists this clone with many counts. CDR3 in DNA: TGTGCCAGCAGCTTGAGGGGGCGAACTGAAGCTTTCTTT. It is translated as CASSLRGRTEAFF. The chain joins TRBV11-3 to TRBJ1-1, with 7 bases identical to TRBD1. With V trimmed by 3 bases and J by 5 bases, 3 bases remained unmatched. This CDR3 is built from 13 residues. Germline V lookup: CDR1 SGHNT, CDR2 YENEEA.

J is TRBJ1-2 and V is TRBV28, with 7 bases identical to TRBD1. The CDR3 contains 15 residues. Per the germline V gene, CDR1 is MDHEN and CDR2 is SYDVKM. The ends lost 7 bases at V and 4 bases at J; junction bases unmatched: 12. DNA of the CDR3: TGTGCCAGCATCCCTACGGAGGGGGCGGGCTATGGCTACACCTTC. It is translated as CASIPTEGAGYGYTF.